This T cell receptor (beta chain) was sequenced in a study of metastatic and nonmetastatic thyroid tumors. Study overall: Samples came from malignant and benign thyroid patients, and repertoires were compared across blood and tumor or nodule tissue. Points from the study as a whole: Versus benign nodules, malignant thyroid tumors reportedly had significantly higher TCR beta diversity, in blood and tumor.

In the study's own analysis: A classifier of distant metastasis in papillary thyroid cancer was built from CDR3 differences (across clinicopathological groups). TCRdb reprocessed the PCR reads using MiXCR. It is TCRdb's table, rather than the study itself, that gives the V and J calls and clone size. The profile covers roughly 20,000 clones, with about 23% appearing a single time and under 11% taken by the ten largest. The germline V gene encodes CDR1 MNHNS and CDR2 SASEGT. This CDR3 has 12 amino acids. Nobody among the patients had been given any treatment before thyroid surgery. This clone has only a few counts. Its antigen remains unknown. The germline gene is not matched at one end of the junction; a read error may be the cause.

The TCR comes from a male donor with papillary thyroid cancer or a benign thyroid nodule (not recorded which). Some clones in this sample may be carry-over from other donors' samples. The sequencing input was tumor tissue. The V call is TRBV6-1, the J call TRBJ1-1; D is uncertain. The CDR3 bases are TGTGCCAGCAGTCGTTGGTGGTCTGAAGCCTTCTTT. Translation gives CASSRWWSEAFF.